These T cell receptor beta chains were read from a single sample in a study of CD8 T cells in ankylosing spondylitis. Using its own MiXCR run on the 5' RACE reads, TCRdb lists one record per CDR3 protein. The sample has about 39,000 distinct CDR3 sequences, 10% seen once. Sequencing was carried out using blood, either unsorted or a sorted T cell fraction (not recorded which). These receptor sequences come from a male donor with ankylosing spondylitis or in good health (not recorded which). Both conserved end residues are part of each CDR3. The order of the fields is clone size, V gene, J gene, D gene, CDR3 DNA, CDR3 protein. D genes are given only for firm matches. A clone size is listed for some rows: how often the clone was seen (once, few, many), or a class if it is expanded.

>many|TRBV2|TRBJ1-4|-
TGTGCCAGCAGAGATACAGGGGAAAAACTGTTTTTT
CASRDTGEKLFF
>few|TRBV27|TRBJ2-7|TRBD2
TGTGCCAGCAGACCCGGGACTAGCGGTGACTACGAGCAGTACTTC
CASRPGTSGDYEQYF
>few|TRBV11-2|TRBJ2-7|-
TGTGCCAGCAGCTCCAGGTTTTCCGGCTACGAGCAGTACTTC
CASSSRFSGYEQYF
>many|TRBV7-2|TRBJ2-3|TRBD2
TGTGCCAGCAGCTGGGGACTAGCGGGAGATACGCAGTATTTT
CASSWGLAGDTQYF
>many|TRBV11-2|TRBJ2-7|TRBD1
TGTGCCAGCAGCCCCGGGACAGGGGGCTTCGAGCAGTACTTC
CASSPGTGGFEQYF
>many|TRBV12-3/TRBV12-4|TRBJ2-7|TRBD1
TGTGCCAGCAGTTTAGTGGGGCTTGGACAGGGCCATTCCTACGAGCAGTACTTC
CASSLVGLGQGHSYEQYF
>many|TRBV12-3/TRBV12-4|TRBJ2-1|TRBD2
TGTGCCAGCACCATCCGCAGGAAACTAGCGGGACGCAATGAGCAGTTCTTC
CASTIRRKLAGRNEQFF
>many|TRBV21-1|TRBJ1-6|-
TGTGCCAGCAGCAAAAGACGGACAGGGGATAATTCACCCCTCCACTTT
CASSKRRTGDNSPLHF
>few|TRBV4-1|TRBJ1-2|-
TGCGCCAGCAGCCCCCAGTGGGGCCCGGAGGGTAACTATGGCTACACCTTC
CASSPQWGPEGNYGYTF
>many|TRBV20-1|TRBJ1-5|-
TGCAGTGCTACGGCCGGGACCGGATTCAATCAGCCCCAGCATTTT
CSATAGTGFNQPQHF
>many|TRBV24-1|TRBJ2-7|-
TGTGCCACCAGTGATTCCCTCTTGACTGAGATGACCTCCTACGAGCAGTACTTC
CATSDSLLTEMTSYEQYF
>many|TRBV29-1|TRBJ1-3|-
TGCAGCGTCGGGCCTGATGGAAACACCATATATTTT
CSVGPDGNTIYF
>few|TRBV18|TRBJ2-5|-
TGTGCCAGCGGGGACCGCGACCAAGAGACCCAGTACTTC
CASGDRDQETQYF
>medium-sized|TRBV20-1|TRBJ2-7|TRBD2
TGCAGTGCTAGGGTCGGGACTAGCGGGAGGGCCTACGAGCAGTACTTC
CSARVGTSGRAYEQYF
>-|TRBV9|TRBJ2-7|TRBD2
TGTGCCAGCAGCGTCGGGACTATAGTCGCCGAGCAGTACTTC
CASSVGTIVAEQYF
>few|TRBV6-2/TRBV6-3|TRBJ2-7|-
TGTGCCAGCCGACTCCGCGGATTTAGCTCCTACGAGCAGTACTTC
CASRLRGFSSYEQYF
>-|TRBV6-1|TRBJ2-1|-
TGTGCCAGCAGTCAAACCGGGACGAGCTCCTACAATGAGCAGTTCTTC
CASSQTGTSSYNEQFF
>many|TRBV28|TRBJ2-7|TRBD1
TGTGCCAGCAGTTTCAAGGGGGCAGAAGAGCAGTACTTC
CASSFKGAEEQYF
>many|TRBV3-1|TRBJ1-2|-
TGTGCCAGCAGCCTTAGACAAGTAGGCTACACCTTC
CASSLRQVGYTF
>-|TRBV3-1|TRBJ2-7|-
TGTACCTTCAGGGGATCAGGAACTTATCGAAGGGAGGGCTCCTACGAGCAGTACTTC
CTFRGSGTYRREGSYEQYF
>many|TRBV6-1|TRBJ2-3|-
TGTGCCAGCAGCCCTTCAGTCTGGCCCGTCACGATTACGCAGTATTTT
CASSPSVWPVTITQYF
>many|TRBV10-3|TRBJ2-3|-
TGTGCCATCAGTGTGGCAACTAGTCTTAGCACAGATACGCAGTATTTT
CAISVATSLSTDTQYF
>many|TRBV11-2|TRBJ1-3|-
TGTGCCAGCAGCTTGGAGTACTCTGGAAACACCATATATTTT
CASSLEYSGNTIYF
>-|TRBV7-2|TRBJ2-3|-
TGTGCCAGCAGCTTCGGGGCAACAGATACGCAGTATTTT
CASSFGATDTQYF
>many|TRBV24-1|TRBJ2-1|-
TGTGCCACCAGTGACAGTGGGGCGCTGGCTGCCAATGAGCAGTTCTTC
CATSDSGALAANEQFF
>many|TRBV5-1|TRBJ2-7|TRBD2
TGCGCCAGCACCACTGGGACTAGCGGGGGACTCTCCTACGAGCAGTACTTC
CASTTGTSGGLSYEQYF
>many|TRBV12-3/TRBV12-4|TRBJ1-1|TRBD1
TGTGCCAGCAGTACCGGGACAGGGAAAGTCAACACTGAAGCTTTCTTT
CASSTGTGKVNTEAFF
>many|TRBV4-2|TRBJ1-3|-
TGTGCCAGCAGCCAAGATTATCTCAGGAACTCTGGAAACACCATATATTTT
CASSQDYLRNSGNTIYF
>many|TRBV25-1|TRBJ2-5|-
TGTGCCAGCAGTGAACAAGAGACCCAGTACTTC
CASSEQETQYF
>many|TRBV5-6|TRBJ2-1|TRBD2
TGTGCCAGCAGCTATGATAGCGGGAGGGGTAGCAATGAGCAGTTCTTC
CASSYDSGRGSNEQFF
>many|TRBV15|TRBJ2-3|TRBD2
TGTGCCACCAGCAGAGGAACTAGCGGTTCTAGCACAGATACGCAGTATTTT
CATSRGTSGSSTDTQYF
>-|TRBV18|TRBJ2-1|-
TGTGCCAGCTCACCCAGACAGGGAGGATTCAATGAGCAGTTCTTC
CASSPRQGGFNEQFF
>medium-sized|TRBV4-1|TRBJ2-1|TRBD2
TGCGCCAGCAGCCAAGGGGGACTAGCGGGAGAACGTAATGAGCAGTTCTTC
CASSQGGLAGERNEQFF
>many|TRBV20-1|TRBJ1-3|TRBD1
TGCAGTGCCACAGGGGGGACAGGGACCGGCGGTGGCACCATATATTTT
CSATGGTGTGGGTIYF
>many|TRBV9|TRBJ2-7|TRBD1
TGTGCCAGCAGCGTAGGGTCGGGACAGGGGGAATACGAGCAGTACTTC
CASSVGSGQGEYEQYF
>-|TRBV25-1|TRBJ1-2|-
TGTGCCAGCAGTGAAGAGTCCGGCAGGGTCGGGTATGGCTACACCTTC
CASSEESGRVGYGYTF
>many|TRBV5-1|TRBJ2-3|-
TGCGCCAGCAGCTTGGAGGGCGGGAATATGGTTCCAGATACGCAGTATTTT
CASSLEGGNMVPDTQYF
>many|TRBV20-1|TRBJ1-1|TRBD1
TGCAGTGCTGGGAAGGGGACAGCTGAAGCTTTCTTT
CSAGKGTAEAFF
>many|TRBV6-5|TRBJ2-7|-
TGTGCCAGCAGTTACTCGAGTCTAAGCTCCTACGAGCAGTACTTC
CASSYSSLSSYEQYF
>many|TRBV6-5|TRBJ1-1|-
TGTGCCAGCAGTTACGCCCCCTCCCTAAGGGGGAACACTGAAGCTTTCTTT
CASSYAPSLRGNTEAFF
>few|TRBV20-1|TRBJ1-6|-
TGCAGTGCTAGAGGGACGGGGGGGCCCCTCCACTTT
CSARGTGGPLHF
>-|TRBV6-5|TRBJ2-5|TRBD2
TGTGCCAGCAGTTATGGGACTAGCGAGCAAGAGACCCAGTACTTC
CASSYGTSEQETQYF
>many|TRBV15|TRBJ2-1|-
TGTGCCACCAGCAAGACATACAATGAGCAGTTCTTC
CATSKTYNEQFF
>many|TRBV5-1|TRBJ2-1|-
TGCGCCAGCAGCTTGGACGGGAGCTACAATGAGCAGTTCTTC
CASSLDGSYNEQFF
>medium-sized|TRBV28|TRBJ2-7|-
TGTGCCAGCAGACAGGGTAGTATCGGCGAGCAGTACTTC
CASRQGSIGEQYF
>many|TRBV7-9|TRBJ2-7|TRBD1
TGTGCCAGCAGCCCGACAGGGTACTACGAGCAGTACTTC
CASSPTGYYEQYF
>many|TRBV4-2|TRBJ1-2|-
TGTGCCAGCAGCCAAGACAGCGCTCCAGAGGGCTACACCTTC
CASSQDSAPEGYTF
>many|TRBV9|TRBJ2-5|TRBD2
TGTGCCAGCAGCGTAGGCGGGGTTACTAGCGCCCAAGAGACCCAGTACTTC
CASSVGGVTSAQETQYF
>many|TRBV21-1|TRBJ2-1|-
TGTGCCAGCAGCAAGGGGTCGGGACTAGCGGGAGGTAATGAGCAGTTCTTC
CASSKGSGLAGGNEQFF
>few|TRBV30|TRBJ2-5|-
TGTGCCTGGAGTGTACGAGAGACCCAGTACTTC
CAWSVRETQYF
>once|TRBV5-1|TRBJ2-7|-
TGCGCCAGCAGCTTGGAGGAAGCGGTGACCTACGAGCAGTACTTC
CASSLEEAVTYEQYF
>many|TRBV2|TRBJ2-2|TRBD2
TGTGCCAGCAGAAAGGGACTAGCGCGGACCGGGGAGCTGTTTTTT
CASRKGLARTGELFF
>many|TRBV19|TRBJ1-2|TRBD1
TGTGCCAGTAGAGAGACAGGGGGTCGGAATGGCTACACCTTC
CASRETGGRNGYTF
>many|TRBV20-1|TRBJ2-7|TRBD1
TGCAGTGCTAAGATGAGGACAGGGGGCGTGGAGCAGTACTTC
CSAKMRTGGVEQYF
>few|TRBV6-5|TRBJ2-3|-
TGTGCCAGCAGCTATCGCGGACTATCTGGCGATACGCAGTATTTT
CASSYRGLSGDTQYF